These 11 T cell receptor beta chains were all obtained from the same sample, sequenced in a study of blood T cell repertoires in COVID-19. Method: immunoSEQ multiplex PCR; TCRdb's copy keeps in-frame clones and lacks some. The sample gives more than 400,000 clones, about 90% of which show up once; roughly 0.66% is in the top ten. Material: PBMCs or T cells enriched from blood (not recorded which). The source is a man in his late teens or twenties who had recovered from COVID-19.

This rearrangement joins TRBV7-9 to TRBJ2-1, with 9 bases identical to TRBD2. The CDR3 is 16 amino acids. The germline gives CDR1 SEHNR, CDR2 FQNEAQ (reference sequence). V was pared by 5 bases and J by 5 bases, with 10 bases of the junction left unmatched. The CDR3 nucleotides are TGTGCCAGCAGCCCGTTAGCGGGAGTGTGGAACAATGAGCAGTTCTTC. Translating it yields CASSPLAGVWNNEQFF.

This chain joins TRBV6-5 and TRBJ1-1; 7 bases are shared with TRBD1. Germline CDR1 reads MNHEY; CDR2 reads SVGAGI. V gave up 8 bases and J gave up 5 bases; unmatched junction bases: 14. This CDR3 contains 15 residues. The CDR3 nucleotides are TGTGCCAGCTCGTACACGTACAGGGGTAAAACTGAAGCTTTCTTT. Protein sequence: CASSYTYRGKTEAFF.

J is TRBJ2-3 and V is TRBV7-9; 7 bases agree with TRBD2. Germline CDR1 is SEHNR and CDR2 is FQNEAQ (reference sequence). J gave up 4 bases and V 1 base, and 11 bases lay outside the gene matches. The CDR3 is made up of 17 amino acids. CDR3 in DNA: TGTGCCAGCAGCTTAGGGCGGCTAGCGGAGGGCCCAGATACGCAGTATTTT. Its protein is CASSLGRLAEGPDTQYF.

This clone showed up just a few times. The J gene is TRBJ2-3, the V gene TRBV29-1; perhaps TRBD2 as D (7 bases). The CDR3 extends over 15 amino acids. Germline lookup yields CDR1 SQVTM and CDR2 ANQGSEA. The V end was cut by 1 base, the J end by 5 bases, with 16 bases between. The CDR3 DNA reads TGCAGCGTTGAAGCTTATGGGGGGGCGGGAGATACGCAGTATTTT. Protein sequence: CSVEAYGGAGDTQYF.

This clone was picked up a small number of times. V gene TRBV24-1 combines with J gene TRBJ1-5, with D perhaps matching TRBD1 (6 bases). Germline V gene sequence: CDR1 KGHDR, CDR2 SFDVKD. V shed 3 bases and J shed 5 bases, with 13 bases lying between them. The CDR3 sequence is 15 residues long. CDR3 DNA: TGTGCCACCAGTGATGTACAGGGTTGGGATCAGCCCCAGCATTTT. This translates into CATSDVQGWDQPQHF.

V is TRBV11-2 and J is TRBJ2-7; possible D gene TRBD1, 6 bases. Between the trimmed V and J ends, which lost 6 bases and 1 base, there was a span of 16 bases. Germline values: CDR1 SGHAT, CDR2 FQNNGV. The CDR3 consists of 15 residues. CDR3 nucleotides: TGTGCCAGCAGAACTGGGACATCTAGTTCCTACGAGCAGTACTTC. It codes for CASRTGTSSSYEQYF.

The chain recombines TRBV11-3 with TRBJ1-4, with TRBD1 matching over 7 bases. CDR1 is SGHNT, CDR2 YENEEA, per germline. The CDR3 contains 15 residues. V was pared by 5 bases and J by 4 bases, with 7 bases of the junction left unmatched. The CDR3: CASSHRDSYNEKLFF. CDR3 bases: TGTGCCAGCAGCCACCGGGACAGCTATAATGAAAAACTGTTTTTT.

This clone showed up just once. The V gene is TRBV4-2, the J gene TRBJ2-7; D remains unclear. V gave up 0 bases and J gave up 2 bases, with 8 bases separating them. Germline CDR1 reads LGHNA; CDR2 reads YNFKEQ. CDR3 length: 14 residues. The CDR3 loop is CASSQDSTAYEQYF. The CDR3 bases are TGTGCCAGCAGCCAAGACAGCACAGCCTACGAGCAGTACTTC.

This chain uses TRBV10-3 with TRBJ1-2; D unresolved. Trimming cost V 7 bases and J 0 bases, with 15 bases left between them. This CDR3 region has 15 residues. The germline CDR1 and CDR2 sequences are ENHRY and SYGVKD. This CDR3 is CAITTMESANYGYTF. The CDR3 region has the DNA TGTGCCATCACCACGATGGAGTCTGCTAACTATGGCTACACCTTC.

The chain uses TRBV18 and TRBJ1-3; D not certain. V lost 2 bases and J 5 bases, leaving 10 bases between the germline ends. The V gene's germline CDR1 is KGHSH and CDR2 LQKENI. CDR3 length equals 14 residues. Written as DNA, the CDR3 is TGTGCCAGCTCACCAGAGATCCTAAGAAACACCATATATTTT. Translation gives CASSPEILRNTIYF. The whole variable domain, filled in from reference TRBV18 and TRBJ1-3, reads NAGVMQNPRHLVRRRGQEARLRCSPMKGHSHVYWYRQLPEEGLKFMVYLQKENIIDESGMPKERFSAEFPKEGPSILRIQQVVRGDSAAYFCASSPEILRNTIYFGEGSWLTVV.

The J gene is TRBJ1-3, the V gene TRBV2, with 7 positions matching TRBD1. This CDR3 region has 14 residues. V lost 6 bases to trimming and J lost 2 bases; unmatched junction nucleotides: 4. CDR1 is SNHLY, CDR2 FYNNEI, per germline. CDR3 amino acids: CASRKTGTGNTIYF. Written as DNA, the CDR3 is TGTGCCAGCAGGAAGACAGGGACTGGAAACACCATATATTTT. The whole variable domain, filled in from reference TRBV2 and TRBJ1-3, reads EPEVTQTPSHQVTQMGQEVILRCVPISNHLYFYWYRQILGQKVEFLVSFYNNEISEKSEIFDDQFSVERPDGSNFTLKIRSTKLEDSAMYFCASRKTGTGNTIYFGEGSWLTVV.